One and the same sample provided the 28 T cell receptor beta chains below, sequenced in a study of identical twins. One entry per CDR3 protein results from TCRdb running MiXCR on the 5' RACE reads. The data show about 240,000 distinct CDR3 sequences, under 12% seen once. Sequencing input: memory T cells sorted from blood. The receptor set was obtained from a man aged 50 to 59 in good health.

The chain combines TRBV20-1 with TRBJ1-4, with TRBD1 identical over 7 bases. CDR3 size: 15 residues. The junction had 10 bases not matched to a gene; V was cut back by 4 bases and J by 5 bases. Germline V gene lookup returns CDR1 DFQATT and CDR2 SNEGSKA (reference sequence). CDR3 protein: CSATLRQGLNEKLFF. The CDR3 DNA sequence: TGCAGTGCTACCCTGAGACAGGGACTAAATGAAAAACTGTTTTTT.

The gene calls are TRBV7-2 and TRBJ2-7; no clear D gene. CDR1 and CDR2 from the germline V gene are SGHTA and FQGNSA. V was pared by 5 bases and J by 1 base, with 9 bases between. This CDR3 is built from 13 residues. The CDR3 sequence: CASSPMGSYEQYF. CDR3 nucleotides: TGTGCCAGCAGCCCAATGGGGTCCTACGAGCAGTACTTC.

The chain combines TRBV27 with TRBJ2-1; D is unclear. V was pared by 6 bases and J by 3 bases, with 12 bases between. Germline-derived CDR1 and CDR2 are MNHEY and SMNVEV (reference sequence). The CDR3 extends over 14 amino acids. The CDR3 region is CASSSGRNYNEQFF. As DNA, the CDR3 is TGTGCCAGCAGCTCGGGCAGAAACTACAATGAGCAGTTCTTC.

This clonotype was recorded at least ten times. The CDR3: CSAREDHSNEQFF. DNA for the CDR3: TGCAGTGCTAGAGAAGACCATTCCAATGAGCAGTTCTTC. J is TRBJ2-1 and V is TRBV20-1; D gene ambiguous. Germline V gives CDR1 DFQATT, CDR2 SNEGSKA (reference sequence). The CDR3 runs to 13 residues. V was cut by 0 bases and J by 6 bases, with 9 bases left in between.

This clonotype occurred many times. The chain has TRBV5-1 and TRBJ2-3; 9 positions match TRBD2. CDR3 length equals 16 residues. V was pared by 1 base and J by 4 bases, with 7 bases of the junction left unmatched. Germline CDR1 reads SGHRS; CDR2 reads YFSETQ. The CDR3 region has the DNA TGCGCCAGCAGCTTGCTTAAACTAGCGGGCCCAGATACGCAGTATTTT. It codes for CASSLLKLAGPDTQYF. Looking up the rest from reference TRBV5-1 and TRBJ2-3 gives the full variable domain: KAGVTQTPRYLIKTRGQQVTLSCSPISGHRSVSWYQQTPGQGLQFLFEYFSETQRNKGNFPGRFSGRQFSNSRSEMNVSTLELGDSALYLCASSLLKLAGPDTQYFGPGTRLTVL.

The rearrangement uses TRBV6-1 and TRBJ1-2; 9 bases agree with TRBD1. Per germline, CDR1 MNHNS and CDR2 SASEGT. This CDR3 is built from 15 residues. Unmatched junction bases numbered 6, after V lost 7 bases and J lost 0 bases. CDR3 nucleotides: TGTGCCAGCAAGACAGGGGGGTTGGCTAACTATGGCTACACCTTC. It yields the protein CASKTGGLANYGYTF.

This clonotype has a handful of counts. The rearrangement joins TRBV12-3 or TRBV12-4 to TRBJ2-1; 11 bases agree with TRBD2. This CDR3 comprises 15 residues. Trimming took 3 bases from V and 7 from J; bases not matched to a gene: 5. The CDR3 reads CASSFRLAGGNEQFF. Here the CDR3 DNA reads TGTGCCAGCAGTTTTCGGCTAGCGGGGGGAAATGAGCAGTTCTTC.

A few counts support this clonotype. The CDR3, as DNA: TGTGCCAGCAGCAAACGGGTGGGACAGCATCAAGAGACCCAGTACTTC. This translates into CASSKRVGQHQETQYF. This chain uses TRBV11-1 with TRBJ2-5; TRBD1 aligns across 7 bases. CDR1 is SGHAT, CDR2 FQDESV, per germline (reference sequence). The CDR3 is 16 residues long. The V and J ends lost 5 bases and 2 bases, in that order; junction bases with no gene match: 11.

This clonotype was seen more than once but under ten times. J is TRBJ2-7 and V is TRBV28; maybe TRBD2 (6 bases). Trimming stripped 5 bases from V and 4 bases from J, with 21 bases between. Per the germline V gene, CDR1 is MDHEN and CDR2 is SYDVKM. This CDR3 spans 16 amino acids. The CDR3 DNA reads TGTGCCAGCAGTGCTCCCGGGACGGGGGTTATATACGAGCAGTACTTC. It is translated as CASSAPGTGVIYEQYF.

This clonotype has at least ten counts. CDR3 protein: CASRAGYNSPLHF. The CDR3 nucleotides are TGTGCCAGCAGGGCAGGGTATAATTCACCCCTCCACTTT. The rearrangement joins TRBV7-2 to TRBJ1-6; D might be TRBD1 (5 bases). Germline V gene sequence: CDR1 SGHTA, CDR2 FQGNSA. V lost 6 bases and J 4 bases, leaving 7 bases between the germline ends. The CDR3 loop spans 13 amino acids.

This rearrangement joins TRBV6-1 to TRBJ1-1; the match to TRBD1 covers 10 bases. Germline CDR1 is MNHNS and CDR2 is SASEGT. V shed 2 bases, J shed 13 bases, and the junction held 7 bases outside the gene matches. CDR3 length: 13 amino acids. The CDR3 coding sequence is TGTGCCAGCAGTGAATCTTACGGGACAGGGGTTTTCTTT. This gives the protein CASSESYGTGVFF.

The V gene is TRBV7-2, the J gene TRBJ1-1; a weak D match, TRBD1 (5 bases). Germline V gene data show CDR1 as SGHTA and CDR2 as FQGNSA. Between the trimmed V and J ends, which lost 5 bases and 1 base, there was a span of 14 bases. The CDR3 is 15 residues long. CDR3 region: CASSPRTIGNTEAFF. The CDR3 bases are TGTGCCAGCAGCCCTAGGACAATTGGGAACACTGAAGCTTTCTTT.

This clonotype has just a few counts. The chain recombines TRBV27 with TRBJ1-4; TRBD1 matches 9 bases. CDR3 length: 14 amino acids. The germline CDR1 and CDR2 sequences are MNHEY and SMNVEV (reference sequence). The J segment lost 7 bases and the V segment lost 6 bases, leaving 6 bases of the junction unmatched. In DNA, the CDR3 is TGTGCCAGCAGCTCGGGACAGGGTTTTGAAAAACTGTTTTTT. The encoded protein is CASSSGQGFEKLFF.

This clonotype occurred many times. The chain couples TRBV7-9 to TRBJ2-1, with a possible D match to TRBD1 (5 bases). The CDR3 runs 12 residues. Trimming shortened V by 5 bases and J by 10 bases, and 12 bases separated the two germline ends. Germline V lookup: CDR1 SEHNR, CDR2 FQNEAQ (reference sequence). The CDR3 DNA reads as TGTGCCAGCAGCCCAGGTGGGGCAGAGCAGTTCTTC. This codes for CASSPGGAEQFF.

This clonotype was seen ten or more times. The chain uses TRBV5-1 and TRBJ2-2; 7 nucleotides align to TRBD1. There are 17 residues in the CDR3. V lost 6 bases to trimming and J lost 0 bases; unmatched junction nucleotides: 11. Germline CDR1 SGHRS, CDR2 YFSETQ. CDR3 in amino acids: CASMGHRGGPNTGELFF. DNA of the CDR3: TGCGCCAGCATGGGCCATCGAGGGGGCCCGAACACCGGGGAGCTGTTTTTT.

This clonotype has more than one count but fewer than ten. The chain carries TRBV7-6 and TRBJ2-3, with 11 bases lining up with TRBD2. The V segment lost 5 bases and the J segment 3 bases; nucleotides outside the gene matches: 4. CDR1 and CDR2 (germline): SGHVS, FNYEAQ. The CDR3 runs to 15 residues. Here the CDR3 reads CASSRLAGMTDTQYF. CDR3 nucleotide sequence: TGTGCCAGCAGCAGACTAGCGGGGATGACAGATACGCAGTATTTT.

This clonotype was seen repeatedly, ten times or more. This chain joins TRBV4-2 and TRBJ2-1; 8 bases are shared with TRBD2. Looked up from germline, CDR1 is LGHNA and CDR2 is YNFKEQ. V shed 4 bases, J shed 8 bases, and the junction held 10 bases outside the gene matches. The CDR3 is 15 residues long. The DNA for the CDR3 is TGTGCCAGCAGCCTACTTCCGGGGGGGACCGATGAGCAGTTCTTC. It specifies CASSLLPGGTDEQFF.

This clonotype was detected many times. The rearrangement joins TRBV7-9 to TRBJ2-7; D remains ambiguous. Per the germline V gene, CDR1 is SEHNR and CDR2 is FQNEAQ (reference sequence). This CDR3 has 12 residues. V shed 2 bases and J shed 2 bases, with 4 bases lying between them. The CDR3 is CASSLMAYEQYF. The CDR3 coding sequence is TGTGCCAGCAGCTTAATGGCCTACGAGCAGTACTTC.

The V call is TRBV12-3 or TRBV12-4, the J call TRBJ2-5; D gene unclear. V was clipped by 2 bases and J by 5 bases, with 9 bases between them. The CDR3 contains 13 residues. The CDR3 bases are TGTGCCAGCAGTTTATATCTTGGGGAGACCCAGTACTTC. This encodes CASSLYLGETQYF.

This chain uses TRBV6-2 or TRBV6-3 with TRBJ2-1, with D possibly called TRBD1 or TRBD2 (6 bases each). With 6 bases removed from V and 12 bases from J, the gap between germline ends came to 15 bases. This CDR3 has 12 residues. Germline CDR1 is MNHEY and CDR2 is SVGEGT. CDR3 in amino acids: CASRPDGGGQFF. The CDR3 bases are TGTGCCAGCAGACCGGACGGGGGCGGGCAGTTCTTC.

V gene TRBV9 combines with J gene TRBJ1-1; D remains unclear. Germline assignment: CDR1 SGDLS and CDR2 YYNGEE. This CDR3 contains 16 residues. Trimming cost V 0 bases and J 4 bases, with 16 bases left between them. CDR3 amino acids: CASSVGVGRYFTEAFF. In nucleotides, the CDR3 is TGTGCCAGCAGCGTAGGGGTAGGGCGATATTTCACTGAAGCTTTCTTT.

A few counts support this clonotype. J is TRBJ1-6 and V is TRBV3-1, with a tentative D call TRBD1 (6 bases). CDR1 is LGHDT, CDR2 YNNKEL, per germline (reference sequence). The CDR3 loop spans 15 amino acids. V gave up 3 bases and J gave up 7 bases, with 13 bases separating them. The CDR3, as DNA: TGTGCCAGCAGCCAGAAGACAGGTATCAATTCACCCCTCCACTTT. Translated, it gives CASSQKTGINSPLHF.

This clonotype was seen many times. This rearrangement joins TRBV30 to TRBJ1-1; maybe TRBD1 (6 bases). The CDR3 is 14 residues long. Germline loops: CDR1 GTSNPN, CDR2 SVGIG (reference sequence). V lost 0 bases and J 3 bases, leaving 11 bases between the germline ends. The CDR3 nucleotides are TGTGCCTGGAGTGTAAGGGGGAAACACACTGAAGCTTTCTTT. It translates to CAWSVRGKHTEAFF.

This clonotype was counted at least ten times. The chain employs TRBV4-2 and TRBJ1-1, with D unresolved. V was shortened by 0 bases and J by 6 bases, with 17 bases between the two germline ends. Germline values: CDR1 LGHNA, CDR2 YNFKEQ. The CDR3 extends over 16 amino acids. The CDR3 DNA reads TGTGCCAGCAGCCAAGATTCGGGATCCCGGTTGTCTGAAGCTTTCTTT. Its protein is CASSQDSGSRLSEAFF.

This clonotype was seen many times. The chain employs TRBV6-2 or TRBV6-3 and TRBJ2-7; no clear D gene. The V and J ends lost 7 bases and 3 bases respectively, with 16 bases between them. Germline V gene sequence: CDR1 MNHEY, CDR2 SVGEGT. The CDR3 totals 14 residues. This chain's CDR3 is CASNPDGPRYEQYF. The CDR3 DNA follows: TGTGCCAGCAACCCCGACGGGCCACGCTACGAGCAGTACTTC.

The sample holds a few counts of this clonotype. The chain joins TRBV9 to TRBJ2-3; D may be TRBD1 (6 bases). The CDR3 length is 14 residues. Germline-derived CDR1 and CDR2 are SGDLS and YYNGEE. Between the trimmed V and J ends, which lost 8 bases and 2 bases, there was a span of 15 bases. The CDR3 DNA sequence: TGTGCCAGTACGAGGGACACGCTCACAGATACGCAGTATTTT. Translating it yields CASTRDTLTDTQYF.

This clonotype has at least ten counts. V gene TRBV5-1 combines with J gene TRBJ2-3, with D uncertain. CDR3 size: 17 residues. Germline lookup yields CDR1 SGHRS and CDR2 YFSETQ. Trimming removed 0 bases from V and 1 base from J, with 15 bases in between. For the CDR3, the DNA is TGCGCCAGCAGCTTGGACGCGCAAGTACCAGGCACAGATACGCAGTATTTT. Encoded protein: CASSLDAQVPGTDTQYF.

This clonotype appeared once. The gene calls are TRBV6-5 and TRBJ2-1; 8 nucleotides align to TRBD2. The V segment lost 2 bases and the J segment 6 bases; nucleotides outside the gene matches: 12. The CDR3 sequence is 17 residues long. Looked up from germline, CDR1 is MNHEY and CDR2 is SVGAGI. DNA of the CDR3: TGTGCCAGCAGTTACGGGGGGAGCGGGAGCGAGGGCAATGAGCAGTTCTTC. Encoded protein: CASSYGGSGSEGNEQFF.